This TCR beta chain derives from a study of T-cell memory formation after mild COVID-19. Study information: Each donor largely had its own TCR clusters. Study-level points and caveats: Some clones that responded turned up in pre-infection memory, which suggests that cross-reactive memory joined in. CD4/CD8 balance characterized clones contracting day 15 to 85, and CD4+ skew characterized later expanders. CD4+ clones that contracted lay mainly in CM and EM; CD8+ ones lay in EMRA.

Germline V CDR1 and CDR2: DFQATT, SNEGSKA (reference sequence). CDR3 length: 13 amino acids. The V segment lost 8 bases and the J segment 2 bases; nucleotides outside the gene matches: 6. TCRdb processed the 5' RACE reads anew with MiXCR; each CDR3 protein has one entry. Among under 350,000 distinct CDR3 sequences, 15% to 20% were seen once, and the ten largest hold more than 20%. This clonotype was counted many times. Its specificity is not known. This sequence joins TRBV20-1 and TRBJ2-3, with 8 nucleotides matching TRBD2. This sequence originates from a man aged 18 to 35 who had mild COVID-19 (a few samples of this study predate the infection). Cell type and time point are not known. The sequencing sample was made of PBMCs or a T cell subset sorted from them (not recorded which). DNA of the CDR3: TGCAGTAAGACGGGGGGGCCCACAGATACGCAGTATTTT. Residues: CSKTGGPTDTQYF.